This record concerns one TCR beta chain sequence. Antigen unknown. This entry is derived from a study of shared clonotypes between healthy human individuals. Only Caucasian adults living in Nashville, Tennessee made up the donor group. Both CD45RO+ cells and CCR7-negative CD45RA+ TemRA cells were combined to make up CD8 memory. Study-wide points: Sampling included only blood; tissue repertoires likely differ.

Germline V gives CDR1 SEHNR, CDR2 FQNEAQ (reference sequence). This CDR3 is 12 amino acids long. Trimming shortened V by 4 bases and J by 6 bases, and 10 bases separated the two germline ends. The data were produced by immunoSEQ multiplex PCR, yet TCRdb's version contains in-frame clones alone and is incomplete. The sample lists some 700,000 clones, about 92% seen once, with more than 30% in the top ten. The chain employs TRBV7-9 and TRBJ2-7; no definite D call. Sequencing input: memory CD8+ T cells from PBMCs. The subset: CD45RO+ cells pooled with CCR7-negative TemRA cells. The TCR was taken from a man between 18 and 29 years old in good health. Some clones in this sample may be carry-over from other donors' samples. For the CDR3, the DNA is TGTGCCAGCAGCTCCGGGTACGCCGAGCAGTACTTC. Translation: CASSSGYAEQYF. Based on the CDR3 plus reference TRBV7-9 and TRBJ2-7, the full variable domain is DTGVSQNPRHKITKRGQNVTFRCDPISEHNRLYWYRQTLGQGPEFLTYFQNEAQLEKSRLLSDRFSAERPKGSFSTLEIQRTEQGDSAMYLCASSSGYAEQYFGPGTRLTVT.